A single T cell receptor beta chain is shown here with its context. The antigen remains unidentified. The sample comes from a study of T-cell memory formation after mild COVID-19. Employing constant-segment primers, 5'RACE generated TCR alpha and TCR beta cDNA libraries bearing sample barcodes and UMIs. TCRdb used MiXCR to reprocess the 5' RACE reads, holding one entry per CDR3 protein. The sample consists of some 310,000 distinct CDR3 sequences, 20% to 25% of them appearing once. Findings and limits, study-wide: Second-wave clones reaching peak frequency on day 37 lacked confirmed SARS-CoV-2 specificity. Contracting CD4+ clones lay largely in CM and EM, with CD8+ ones residing in EMRA. Contracting clones from day 15 to 85 showed balanced CD4/CD8; later expanders favored CD4+.

This receptor was taken from a young man who had mild COVID-19 (a few samples of this study predate the infection). Cell type and time point are not known. Sequencing used PBMCs or a T cell subset sorted from them (not recorded which).

In DNA, the CDR3 is TGTGCCAGCAGCGCCGGTCGGGGAAACACCATATATTTT. It encodes CASSAGRGNTIYF. The rearrangement uses TRBV9 and TRBJ1-3; D uncertain. The CDR3 totals 13 residues. Per the germline V gene, CDR1 is SGDLS and CDR2 is YYNGEE. The V end lost 3 bases, the J end lost 4 bases, and 8 bases lay between the germline ends.